This T cell receptor (beta chain) was profiled in a study of CD8 T cells in acute hepatitis C reinfection. This CDR3 comprises 19 residues. The junction had 16 bases not matched to a gene; V was cut back by 5 bases and J by 0 bases. Germline loops: CDR1 SGHDN, CDR2 FVKESK. Produced via immunoSEQ multiplex PCR; TCRdb's table is partial and in-frame only. The table has some 38,000 clones, about 87% seen once. The time point was: naive CD8 control sorted from an acute-time-point sample. Cells were stained for CD3, CD8 and CD45RO, excluding dead cells. The chain recombines TRBV14 with TRBJ2-3; 8 bases are shared with TRBD2. The sample comprised naive CD8+ T cells from PBMCs. The source of this sequence is a man younger than 40 with chronic hepatitis C. The CDR3 loop reads CASSETRFVAGTSTDTQYF. The CDR3 DNA reads as TGTGCCAGCAGCGAGACCCGCTTCGTAGCGGGAACTAGCACAGATACGCAGTATTTT.